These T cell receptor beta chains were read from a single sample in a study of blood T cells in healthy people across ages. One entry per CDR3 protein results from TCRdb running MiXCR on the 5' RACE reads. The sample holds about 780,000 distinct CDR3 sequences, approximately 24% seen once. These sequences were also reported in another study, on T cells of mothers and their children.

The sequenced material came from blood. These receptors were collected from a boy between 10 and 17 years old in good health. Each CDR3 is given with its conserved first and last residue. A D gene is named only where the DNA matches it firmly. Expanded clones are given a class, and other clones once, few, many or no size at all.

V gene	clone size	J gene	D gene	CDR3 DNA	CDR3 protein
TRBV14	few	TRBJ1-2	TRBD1	TGTGCCAGCAGCCAAGATGGGACAGGGGGCTATGGCTACACCTTC	CASSQDGTGGYGYTF
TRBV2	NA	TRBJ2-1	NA	TGTGCCAGCAGTGAAAGGGAGTTTGAGCAGTTCTTC	CASSEREFEQFF
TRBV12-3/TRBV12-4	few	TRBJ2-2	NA	TGTGCCAGCAGTTTACCCCCCAGACCTACCGGGGAGCTGTTTTTT	CASSLPPRPTGELFF
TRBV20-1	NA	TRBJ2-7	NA	TGCAGTGCTAGGGGGACCTCCTACGAGCAGTACTTC	CSARGTSYEQYF
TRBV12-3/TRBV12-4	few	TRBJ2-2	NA	TGTGCCAGCAGCAATGTCGGCGAGAAATGGTTCGGGGAGCTGTTTTTT	CASSNVGEKWFGELFF
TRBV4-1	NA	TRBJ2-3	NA	TGCGCCAGCAGCCAAGCGAGGACGGATACGCAGTATTTT	CASSQARTDTQYF
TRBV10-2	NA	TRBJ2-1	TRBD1	TGCGCCAGCAGTCGCCAGGGGGCTCGGACTGAGCAGTTCTTC	CASSRQGARTEQFF
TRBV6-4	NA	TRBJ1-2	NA	TGTGCCAGCTCCAGTACAGCCGCTAACTATGGCTACACCTTC	CASSSTAANYGYTF
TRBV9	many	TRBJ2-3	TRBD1	TGTGCCAGCAGCGTAGGGGGACAGGGGGCCCAGGGTACGCAGTATTTT	CASSVGGQGAQGTQYF
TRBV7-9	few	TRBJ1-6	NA	TGTGCCAGCAGCTTAGTTCGCCTGTGGGGTTCACCCCTCCACTTT	CASSLVRLWGSPLHF